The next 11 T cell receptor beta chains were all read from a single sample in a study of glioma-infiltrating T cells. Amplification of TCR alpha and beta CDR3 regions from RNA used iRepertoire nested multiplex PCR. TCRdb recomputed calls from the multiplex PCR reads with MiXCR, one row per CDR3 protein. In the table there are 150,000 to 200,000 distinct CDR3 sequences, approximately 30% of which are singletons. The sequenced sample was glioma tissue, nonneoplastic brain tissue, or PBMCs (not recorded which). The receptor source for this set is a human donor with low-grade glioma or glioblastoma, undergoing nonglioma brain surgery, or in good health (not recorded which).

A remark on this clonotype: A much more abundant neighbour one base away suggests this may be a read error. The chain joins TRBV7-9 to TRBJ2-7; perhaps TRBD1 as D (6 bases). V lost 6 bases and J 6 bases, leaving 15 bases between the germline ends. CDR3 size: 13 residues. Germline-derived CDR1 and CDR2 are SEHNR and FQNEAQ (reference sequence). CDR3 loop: CASRGTMGSEQYF. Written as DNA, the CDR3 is TGTGCCAGCAGGGGGACAATGGGCTCCGAGCAGTACTTC.

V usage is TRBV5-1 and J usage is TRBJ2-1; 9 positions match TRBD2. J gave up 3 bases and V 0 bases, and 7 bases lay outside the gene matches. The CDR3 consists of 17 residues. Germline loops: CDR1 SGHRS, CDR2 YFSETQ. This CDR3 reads CASSLVPGLAVYNEQFF. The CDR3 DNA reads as TGCGCCAGCAGCTTGGTACCGGGACTAGCAGTCTACAATGAGCAGTTCTTC. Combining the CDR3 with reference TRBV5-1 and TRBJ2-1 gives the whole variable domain KAGVTQTPRYLIKTRGQQVTLSCSPISGHRSVSWYQQTPGQGLQFLFEYFSETQRNKGNFPGRFSGRQFSNSRSEMNVSTLELGDSALYLCASSLVPGLAVYNEQFFGPGTRLTVL.

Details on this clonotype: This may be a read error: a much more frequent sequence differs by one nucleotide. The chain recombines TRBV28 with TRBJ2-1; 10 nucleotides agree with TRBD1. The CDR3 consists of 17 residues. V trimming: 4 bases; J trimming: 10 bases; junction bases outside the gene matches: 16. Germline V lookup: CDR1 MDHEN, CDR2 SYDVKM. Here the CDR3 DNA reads TGTGCCAGCAGTTCCTACACAGGACAGGGGGGATCCTACGAGCAGTTCTTC. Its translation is CASSSYTGQGGSYEQFF.

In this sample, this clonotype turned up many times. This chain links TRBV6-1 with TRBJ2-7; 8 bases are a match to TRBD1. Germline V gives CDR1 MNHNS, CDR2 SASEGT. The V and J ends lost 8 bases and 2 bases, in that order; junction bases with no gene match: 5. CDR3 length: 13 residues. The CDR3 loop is CASGQGQAYEQYF. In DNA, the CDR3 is TGTGCCAGCGGCCAGGGACAGGCCTACGAGCAGTACTTC.

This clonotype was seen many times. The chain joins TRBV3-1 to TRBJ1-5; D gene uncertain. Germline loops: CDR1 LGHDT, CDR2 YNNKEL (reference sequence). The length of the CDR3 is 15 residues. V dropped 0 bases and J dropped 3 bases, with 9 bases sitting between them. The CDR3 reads CASSQDTNFNQPQHF. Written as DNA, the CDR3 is TGTGCCAGCAGCCAAGATACGAATTTCAATCAGCCCCAGCATTTT.

The CDR3 region has the DNA TGTGCTACCCAAGGGGGTAGCTCCTACAATGAGCAGTTCTTC. Residues: CATQGGSSYNEQFF. This chain links TRBV7-9 with TRBJ2-1; tentatively, D is TRBD1 (6 bases). Germline values: CDR1 SEHNR, CDR2 FQNEAQ (reference sequence). The CDR3 length is 14 residues.

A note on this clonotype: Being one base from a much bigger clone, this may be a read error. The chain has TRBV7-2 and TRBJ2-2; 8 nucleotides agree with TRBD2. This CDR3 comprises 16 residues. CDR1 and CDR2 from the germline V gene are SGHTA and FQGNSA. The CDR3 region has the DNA TGTGCCAGCAGCTTACTTCCCGCGGGAGGCACCGGGGAGCTGCTTTTT. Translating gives CASSLLPAGGTGELLF.

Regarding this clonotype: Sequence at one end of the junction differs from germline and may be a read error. The chain's CDR3 is CASRKDWRAYTQYF. CDR3 coding DNA: TGTGCCAGCAGAAAGGACTGGCGCGCTTATACACAGTATTTT. The chain combines TRBV7-2 with TRBJ2-3; TRBD2 might be the D (5 bases). The germline gives CDR1 SGHTA, CDR2 FQGNSA. The CDR3 extends over 14 amino acids.

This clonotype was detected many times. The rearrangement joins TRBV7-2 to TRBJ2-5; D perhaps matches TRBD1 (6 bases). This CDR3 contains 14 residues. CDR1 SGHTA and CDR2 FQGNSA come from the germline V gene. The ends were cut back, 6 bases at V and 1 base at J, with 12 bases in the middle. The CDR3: CASSRQVTQETQYF. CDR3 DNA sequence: TGTGCCAGCAGTCGACAGGTCACCCAAGAGACCCAGTACTTC. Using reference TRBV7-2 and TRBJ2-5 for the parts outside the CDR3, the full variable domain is GAGVSQSPSNKVTEKGKDVELRCDPISGHTALYWYRQSLGQGLEFLIYFQGNSAPDKSGLPSDRFSAERTGGSVSTLTIQRTQQEDSAVYLCASSRQVTQETQYFGPGTRLLVL.

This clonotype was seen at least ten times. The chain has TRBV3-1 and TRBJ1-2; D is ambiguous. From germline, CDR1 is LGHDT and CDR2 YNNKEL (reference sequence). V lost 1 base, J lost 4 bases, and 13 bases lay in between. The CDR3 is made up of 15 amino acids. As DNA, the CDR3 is TGTGCCAGCAGCCAAGGCGTTATGTTAAGCTATGGCTACACCTTC. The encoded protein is CASSQGVMLSYGYTF.

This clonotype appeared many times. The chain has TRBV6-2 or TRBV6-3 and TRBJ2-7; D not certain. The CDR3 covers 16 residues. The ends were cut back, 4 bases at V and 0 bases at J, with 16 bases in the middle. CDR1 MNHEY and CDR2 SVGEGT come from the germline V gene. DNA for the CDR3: TGTGCCAGCAGTTCATCGACTCCTATTGCCTCCTACGAGCAGTACTTC. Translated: CASSSSTPIASYEQYF.